This T cell receptor (beta chain) was retrieved from a study of cytomegalovirus exposure and HLA in healthy donors. Study-level findings and limits: Usually a TCR sequence was rare, but some public TCRs were found in many donors. A reported reduction in N-insertions relative to the approximately 690-donor mean was seen in an Asian-associated ancestry cluster in a later analysis.

The PCR ran on 60 Vbeta and 13 Jbeta primers. Assay: immunoSEQ multiplex PCR; the TCRdb copy retains only in-frame clones and omits some. The sample contains 90,000 to 120,000 clones, more than 75% of which appear only once. The CDR3 has 15 amino acids. From germline, CDR1 is LGHNA and CDR2 YNFKEQ. Trimming pared 4 bases from V and 6 bases from J, leaving 16 bases between. On this clone itself: Antigen: not known.

V is TRBV4-2 and J is TRBJ1-5, with D possibly matching TRBD1 (5 bases). The receptor was isolated from a woman in her fifties or sixties in good health and CMV-seropositive. The sequencing sample was made of PBMCs. This chain's CDR3 is CASSPHTGLVQPQHF. DNA of the CDR3: TGTGCCAGCAGCCCACACACAGGCCTGGTTCAGCCCCAGCATTTT.